The entry below gives a single TCR beta chain sequence along with its context. Its specificity is unknown. A much larger clonotype is one base distant, so this may be a read error. Germline CDR1 is SGHTA and CDR2 is FQGNSA. The CDR3 contains 14 residues. Trimming cost V 5 bases and J 1 base, with 12 bases left between them. The entry originates in a study of T cells after yellow fever vaccination. At the level of the study: SMART-Seq v4 Ultra Low Input served to prepare low-cell-number fractions.

Findings of the study overall: Clones that expanded after primary vaccination mostly reappeared after the booster (nearly 98% CD4, around 87% CD8). Weaker in magnitude, the secondary response showed a faster peak on day 5 versus 15.

Template switching by 5'RACE produced TCR cDNA, adding a universal primer site and UMIs. TCRdb re-derived calls from the 5' RACE reads in MiXCR, one entry per CDR3 protein. The sample contains under 300,000 distinct CDR3 sequences, less than 8.5% of which appear only once. This sequence was found in a man aged 30 to 39 who received the YFV17D yellow fever vaccine. V is TRBV7-2 and J is TRBJ2-7, with a possible D match to TRBD1 (6 bases). Sequencing used CD4+ T cells sorted from PBMCs, obtained 15 days after the yellow fever booster vaccination. Written as DNA, the CDR3 is TGTGCCAGCAGCCCTGCACAGGGATCCTACGAGCAGTACTTC. Translating gives CASSPAQGSYEQYF.